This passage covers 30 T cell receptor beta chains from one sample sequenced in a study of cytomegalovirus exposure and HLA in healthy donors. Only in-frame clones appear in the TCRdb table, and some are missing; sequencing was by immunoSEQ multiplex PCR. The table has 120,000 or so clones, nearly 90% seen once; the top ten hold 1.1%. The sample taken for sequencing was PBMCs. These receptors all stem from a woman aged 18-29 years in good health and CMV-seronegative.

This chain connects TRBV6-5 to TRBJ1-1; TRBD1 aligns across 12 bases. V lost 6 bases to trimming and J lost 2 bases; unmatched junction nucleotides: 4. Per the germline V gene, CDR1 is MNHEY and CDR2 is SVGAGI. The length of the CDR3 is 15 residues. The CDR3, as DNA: TGTGCCAGCAGCAGAGGGACAGGGGGCAACACTGAAGCTTTCTTT. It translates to CASSRGTGGNTEAFF.

The CDR3 DNA sequence: TGTGCCTGGAGGTTGACAGGTTTGTCAGATACGCAGTATTTT. Its protein product is CAWRLTGLSDTQYF. V and J are TRBV30 and TRBJ2-3; maybe TRBD1 (6 bases). This CDR3 is 14 amino acids long. Per the germline V gene, CDR1 is GTSNPN and CDR2 is SVGIG (reference sequence). V was shortened by 3 bases and J by 4 bases, with 14 bases between the two germline ends.

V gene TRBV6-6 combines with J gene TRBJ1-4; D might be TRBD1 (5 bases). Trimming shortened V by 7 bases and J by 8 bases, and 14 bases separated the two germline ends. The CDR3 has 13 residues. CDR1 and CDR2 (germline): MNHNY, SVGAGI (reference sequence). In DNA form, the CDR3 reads TGTGCCAGCAACTCAGGGCTGTGGGAAAAACTGTTTTTT. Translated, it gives CASNSGLWEKLFF.

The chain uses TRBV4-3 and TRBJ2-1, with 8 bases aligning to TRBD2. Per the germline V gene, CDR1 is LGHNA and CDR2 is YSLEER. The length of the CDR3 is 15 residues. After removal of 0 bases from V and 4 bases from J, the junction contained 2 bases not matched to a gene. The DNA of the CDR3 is TGCGCCAGCAGCCAAGAGGCTAGCGGGTACAATGAGCAGTTCTTC. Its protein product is CASSQEASGYNEQFF.

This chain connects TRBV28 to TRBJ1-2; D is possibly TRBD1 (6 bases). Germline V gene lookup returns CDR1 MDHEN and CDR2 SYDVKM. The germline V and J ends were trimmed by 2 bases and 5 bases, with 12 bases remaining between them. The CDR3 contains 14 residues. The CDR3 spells CASSLAQGRYGYTF. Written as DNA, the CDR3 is TGTGCCAGCAGTTTAGCACAGGGACGATATGGCTACACCTTC.

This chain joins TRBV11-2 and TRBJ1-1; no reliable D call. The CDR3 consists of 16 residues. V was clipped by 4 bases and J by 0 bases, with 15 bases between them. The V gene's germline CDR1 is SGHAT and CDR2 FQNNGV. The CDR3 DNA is TGTGCCAGCAGCTCGACACATGGGCCGATGAACACTGAAGCTTTCTTT. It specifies CASSSTHGPMNTEAFF.

This CDR3 reads CASRGLGGTGELFF. The DNA for the CDR3 is TGTGCCAGCAGGGGACTAGGGGGCACCGGGGAGCTGTTTTTT. The chain is built from TRBV27 and TRBJ2-2, with 8 nucleotides matching TRBD2. J was trimmed by 4 bases and V by 6 bases; bases with no gene match: 4. Germline V gene data show CDR1 as MNHEY and CDR2 as SMNVEV (reference sequence). The CDR3 spans 14 residues.

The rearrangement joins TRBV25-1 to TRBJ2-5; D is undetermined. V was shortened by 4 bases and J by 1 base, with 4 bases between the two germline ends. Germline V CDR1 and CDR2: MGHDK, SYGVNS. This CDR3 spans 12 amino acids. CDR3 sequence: CASSALQETQYF. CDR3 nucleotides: TGTGCCAGCAGTGCCCTCCAAGAGACCCAGTACTTC.

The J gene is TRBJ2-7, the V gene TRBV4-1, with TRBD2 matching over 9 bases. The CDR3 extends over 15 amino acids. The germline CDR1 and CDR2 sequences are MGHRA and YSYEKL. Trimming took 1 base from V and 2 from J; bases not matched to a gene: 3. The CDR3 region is CASSQGAGGTYEQYV. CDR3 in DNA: TGCGCCAGCAGCCAAGGAGCGGGGGGCACCTACGAGCAGTACGTC.

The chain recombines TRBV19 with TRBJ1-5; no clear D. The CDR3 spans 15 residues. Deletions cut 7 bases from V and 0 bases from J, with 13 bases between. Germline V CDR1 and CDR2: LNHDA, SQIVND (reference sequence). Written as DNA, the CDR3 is TGTGCCAGTACCCTAAGACGGGTTAGCAATCAGCCCCAGCATTTT. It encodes CASTLRRVSNQPQHF.

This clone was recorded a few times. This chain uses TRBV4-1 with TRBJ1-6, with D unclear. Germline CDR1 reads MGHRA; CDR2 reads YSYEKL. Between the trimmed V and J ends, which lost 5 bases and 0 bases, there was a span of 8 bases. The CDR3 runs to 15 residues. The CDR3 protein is CASSGTSSYNSPLHF. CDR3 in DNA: TGCGCCAGCAGCGGTACCAGCTCCTATAATTCACCCCTCCACTTT.

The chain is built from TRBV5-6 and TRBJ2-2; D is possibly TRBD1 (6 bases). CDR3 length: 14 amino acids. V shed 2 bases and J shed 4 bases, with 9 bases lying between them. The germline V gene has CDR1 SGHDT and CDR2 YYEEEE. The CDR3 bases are TGTGCCAGCAGCTTCGGACAGATCACCGGGGAGCTGTTTTTT. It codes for CASSFGQITGELFF.

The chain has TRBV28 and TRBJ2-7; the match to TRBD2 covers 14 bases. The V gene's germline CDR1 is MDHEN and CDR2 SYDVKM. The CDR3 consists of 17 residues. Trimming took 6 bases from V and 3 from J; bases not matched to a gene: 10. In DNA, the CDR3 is TGTGCCAGCAGGGGTGTGAGGACTAGCGGGGGGATCTACGAGCAGTACGTC. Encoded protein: CASRGVRTSGGIYEQYV.

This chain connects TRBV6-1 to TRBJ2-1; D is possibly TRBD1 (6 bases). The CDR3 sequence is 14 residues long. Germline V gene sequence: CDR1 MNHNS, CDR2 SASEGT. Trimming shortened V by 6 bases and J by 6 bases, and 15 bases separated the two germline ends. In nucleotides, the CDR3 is TGTGCCAGCAGAGCTCACGGGACAACCAATGAGCAGTTCTTC. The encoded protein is CASRAHGTTNEQFF.

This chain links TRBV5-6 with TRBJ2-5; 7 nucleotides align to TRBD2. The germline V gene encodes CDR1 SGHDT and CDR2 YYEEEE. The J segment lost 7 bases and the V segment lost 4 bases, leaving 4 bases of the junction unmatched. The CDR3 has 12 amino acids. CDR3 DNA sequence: TGTGCCAGCAGCGACCTAGCGGCGACCCAGTACTTC. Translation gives CASSDLAATQYF.

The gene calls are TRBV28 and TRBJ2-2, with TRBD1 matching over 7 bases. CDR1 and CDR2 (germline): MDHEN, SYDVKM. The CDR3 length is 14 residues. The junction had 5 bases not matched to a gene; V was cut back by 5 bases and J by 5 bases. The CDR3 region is CASSNRGSTGELFF. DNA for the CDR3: TGTGCCAGCAGTAACAGGGGTTCGACCGGGGAGCTGTTTTTT.

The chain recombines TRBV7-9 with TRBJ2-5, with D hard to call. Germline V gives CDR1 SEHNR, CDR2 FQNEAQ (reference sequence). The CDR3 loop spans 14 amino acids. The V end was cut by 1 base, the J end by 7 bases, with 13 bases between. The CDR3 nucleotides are TGTGCCAGCAGCTTAGAACTCTGGTACGGGACCCAGTACTTC. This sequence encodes CASSLELWYGTQYF.

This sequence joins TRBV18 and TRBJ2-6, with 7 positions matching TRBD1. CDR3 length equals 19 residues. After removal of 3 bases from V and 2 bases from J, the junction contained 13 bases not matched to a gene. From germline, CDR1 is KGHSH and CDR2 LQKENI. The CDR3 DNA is TGTGCCAGCTCACCTCAAAAGGGGGCCCGGCACCCTGGGGCCAACGTCCTGACTTTC. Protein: CASSPQKGARHPGANVLTF.

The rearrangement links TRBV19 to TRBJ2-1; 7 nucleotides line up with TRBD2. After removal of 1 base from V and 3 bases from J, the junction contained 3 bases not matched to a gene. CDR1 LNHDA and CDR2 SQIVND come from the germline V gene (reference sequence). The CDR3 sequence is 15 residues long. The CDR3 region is CASSIAGGFYNEQFF. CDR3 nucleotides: TGTGCCAGTAGTATAGCGGGGGGATTCTACAATGAGCAGTTCTTC.

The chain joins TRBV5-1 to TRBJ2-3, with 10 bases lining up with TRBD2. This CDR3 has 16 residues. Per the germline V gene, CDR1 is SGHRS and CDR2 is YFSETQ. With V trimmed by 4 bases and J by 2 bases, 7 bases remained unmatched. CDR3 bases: TGCGCCAGCAGCATTAGCGGGGGGCCGTCCACAGATACGCAGTATTTT. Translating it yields CASSISGGPSTDTQYF.

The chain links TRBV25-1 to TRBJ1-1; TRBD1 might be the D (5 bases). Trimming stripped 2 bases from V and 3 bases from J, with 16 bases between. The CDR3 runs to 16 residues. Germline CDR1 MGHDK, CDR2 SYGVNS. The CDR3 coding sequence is TGTGCCAGCAGTGAAGCCTGGGGGGGAGGCTACACTGAAGCTTTCTTT. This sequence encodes CASSEAWGGGYTEAFF. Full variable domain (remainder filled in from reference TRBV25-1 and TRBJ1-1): EADIYQTPRYLVIGTGKKITLECSQTMGHDKMYWYQQDPGMELHLIHYSYGVNSTEKGDLSSESTVSRIRTEHFPLTLESARPSHTSQYLCASSEAWGGGYTEAFFGQGTRLTVV.

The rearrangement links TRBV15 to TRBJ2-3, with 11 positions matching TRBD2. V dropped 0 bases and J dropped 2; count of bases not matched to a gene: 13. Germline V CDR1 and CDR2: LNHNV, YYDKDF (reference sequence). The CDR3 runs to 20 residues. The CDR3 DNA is TGTGCCACCAGCAGAGATAGGCTAGCGGGAGGTAAGGGGCCCACAGATACGCAGTATTTT. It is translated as CATSRDRLAGGKGPTDTQYF. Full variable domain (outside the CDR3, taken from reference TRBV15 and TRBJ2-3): DAMVIQNPRYQVTQFGKPVTLSCSQTLNHNVMYWYQQKSSQAPKLLFHYYDKDFNNEADTPDNFQSRRPNTSFCFLDIRSPGLGDTAMYLCATSRDRLAGGKGPTDTQYFGPGTRLTVL.

The CDR3 region is CSVVGSRTGELFF. CDR3 sequence (DNA): TGCAGCGTTGTGGGGAGTAGGACCGGGGAGCTGTTTTTT. This chain connects TRBV29-1 to TRBJ2-2; TRBD2 is a possible D gene (5 bases). The CDR3 sequence is 13 residues long. The germline V gene encodes CDR1 SQVTM and CDR2 ANQGSEA. V lost 4 bases to trimming and J lost 5 bases, with 11 bases between them.

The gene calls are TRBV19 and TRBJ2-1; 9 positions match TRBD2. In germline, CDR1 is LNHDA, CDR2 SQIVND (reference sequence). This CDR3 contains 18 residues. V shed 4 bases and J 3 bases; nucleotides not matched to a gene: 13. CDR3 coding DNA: TGTGCCAGTAGTAAAGGGTTCTTCGCGGGAGGGTACTACAATGAGCAGTTCTTC. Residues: CASSKGFFAGGYYNEQFF.

CDR3 loop: CASSFSYEQYF. The CDR3 DNA is TGTGCCAGCAGTTTTAGCTACGAGCAGTACTTC. This sequence joins TRBV28 and TRBJ2-7, with D hard to call. Per germline, CDR1 MDHEN and CDR2 SYDVKM. The CDR3 consists of 11 residues. Trimming took off 3 bases at V and 3 bases at J, with 3 bases between the two ends.

CDR3 sequence: CATSIGDRAAEAFF. The CDR3 region has the DNA TGTGCCACCAGCATTGGGGACAGGGCCGCTGAAGCTTTCTTT. The chain couples TRBV15 to TRBJ1-1; 9 bases are shared with TRBD1. CDR1 is LNHNV, CDR2 YYDKDF, per germline (reference sequence). V lost 4 bases, J lost 6 bases, and 6 bases stayed unmatched. The CDR3 is made up of 14 amino acids.

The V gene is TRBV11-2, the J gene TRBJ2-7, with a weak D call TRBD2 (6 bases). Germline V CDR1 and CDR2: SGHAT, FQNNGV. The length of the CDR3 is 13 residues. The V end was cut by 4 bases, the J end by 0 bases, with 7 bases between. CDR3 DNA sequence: TGTGCCAGCAGCTACGGGAGCTCCTACGAGCAGTACTTC. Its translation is CASSYGSSYEQYF.

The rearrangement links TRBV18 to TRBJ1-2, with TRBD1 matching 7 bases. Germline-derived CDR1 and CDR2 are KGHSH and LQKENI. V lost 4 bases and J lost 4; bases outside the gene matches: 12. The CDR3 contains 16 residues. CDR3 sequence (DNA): TGTGCCAGCTCACTAAGCTCAGGGGGACGGAGCTATGGCTACACCTTC. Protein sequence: CASSLSSGGRSYGYTF.

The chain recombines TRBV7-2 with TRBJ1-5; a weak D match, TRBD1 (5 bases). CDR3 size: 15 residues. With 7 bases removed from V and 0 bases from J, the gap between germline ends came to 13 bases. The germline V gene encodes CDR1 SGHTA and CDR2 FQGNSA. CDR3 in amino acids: CASMLGQYSNQPQHF. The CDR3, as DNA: TGTGCCAGCATGCTGGGGCAGTATAGCAATCAGCCCCAGCATTTT.

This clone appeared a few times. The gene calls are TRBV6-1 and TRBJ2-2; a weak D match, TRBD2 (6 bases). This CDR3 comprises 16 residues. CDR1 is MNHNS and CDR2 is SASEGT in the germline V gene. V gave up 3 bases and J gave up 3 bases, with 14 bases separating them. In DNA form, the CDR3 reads TGTGCCAGCAGTGAGCCCGGGGGTAGGCACACCGGGGAGCTGTTTTTT. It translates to CASSEPGGRHTGELFF.